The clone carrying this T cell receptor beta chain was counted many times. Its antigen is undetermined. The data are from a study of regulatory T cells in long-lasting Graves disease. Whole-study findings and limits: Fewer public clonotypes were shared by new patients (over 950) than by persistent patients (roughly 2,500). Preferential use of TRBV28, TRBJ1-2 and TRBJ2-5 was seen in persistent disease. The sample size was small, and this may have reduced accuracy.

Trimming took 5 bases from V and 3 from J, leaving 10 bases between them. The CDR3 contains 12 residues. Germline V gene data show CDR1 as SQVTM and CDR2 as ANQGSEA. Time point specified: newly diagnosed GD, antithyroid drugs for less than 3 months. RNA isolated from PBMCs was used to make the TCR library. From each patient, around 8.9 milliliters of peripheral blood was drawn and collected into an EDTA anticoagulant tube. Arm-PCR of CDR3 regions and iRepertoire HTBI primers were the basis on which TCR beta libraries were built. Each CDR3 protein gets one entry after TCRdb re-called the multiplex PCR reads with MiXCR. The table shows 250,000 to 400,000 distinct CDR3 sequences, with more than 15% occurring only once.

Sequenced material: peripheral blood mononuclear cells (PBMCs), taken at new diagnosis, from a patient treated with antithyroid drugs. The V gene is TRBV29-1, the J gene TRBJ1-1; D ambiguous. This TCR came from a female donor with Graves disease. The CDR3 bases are TGCAGCGTTTGGGATGTGGACACTGAAGCTTTCTTT. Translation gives CSVWDVDTEAFF.